This T cell receptor beta chain is drawn from a study of CD8 T cells in Susac syndrome. Sequencing of TCR beta was performed on blood CD8+ and CD4+ T cells. The study used treatment-naive patients who had stable or active relapsing-remitting disease as multiple sclerosis controls. Findings and caveats of the study: The study conceded that relatively few individuals underwent its TCR sequencing and HLA analysis.

Germline lookup yields CDR1 SQVTM and CDR2 ANQGSEA. This CDR3 comprises 11 residues. The junction had 1 base not matched to a gene; V was cut back by 7 bases and J by 3 bases. A few counts support this clonotype. Its antigen is not known. Roughly 0.45 to 1 ug RNA was reverse transcribed with random hexamers. Across 54 Vbeta and 13 Jbeta, immunoSEQ multiplex PCR amplified TCR beta CDR3. TCRdb redid the calling of the immunoSEQ multiplex PCR reads with MiXCR, one entry per CDR3 protein. This table holds some 110,000 distinct CDR3 sequences, about 92% found once. The source material was CD4+ T cells from PBMCs. This TCR was sampled from a human donor with multiple sclerosis. The chain uses TRBV29-1 and TRBJ2-7, with 9 bases identical to TRBD1. CDR3 in amino acids: CSADRGYEQYF. The CDR3 DNA sequence: TGCAGCGCGGACAGGGGCTACGAGCAGTACTTC.